Sequencing of this TCR beta chain was carried out in a study of cytomegalovirus exposure and HLA in healthy donors. The CDR3 has 15 residues. Germline V gene lookup returns CDR1 LGHNA and CDR2 YSLEER. The trim removed 3 bases at V and 14 bases at J, leaving 11 bases unmatched. This clone was seen only a few times. The PCR ran on 60 Vbeta and 13 Jbeta primers. TCRdb's table, derived via immunoSEQ multiplex PCR, lists solely in-frame clones and lacks some. The table shows around 200,000 clones, with about 69% occurring only once. This TCR derives from a man younger than 45 in good health and CMV-seropositive. The J gene is TRBJ1-6, the V gene TRBV4-3; 9 bases align to TRBD1. Sequenced: PBMCs. CDR3 in amino acids: CASSQALGQGSTLHF. The CDR3 DNA reads as TGCGCCAGCAGCCAGGCCTTGGGACAGGGTTCCACCCTCCACTTT.